Shown below are 27 T cell receptor beta chains from a single sample sequenced in a study of blood T cell repertoires in COVID-19. The repertoire was sequenced with immunoSEQ multiplex PCR; TCRdb's copy has only in-frame clones and lacks some. The data hold approximately 230,000 clones, with 80% to 90% observed a single time. Sequenced: PBMCs or T cells enriched from blood (not recorded which). The receptors were gathered from a woman in her twenties or thirties who had recovered from COVID-19.

The V gene is TRBV18, the J gene TRBJ1-4; no firm D call. Germline CDR1 is KGHSH and CDR2 is LQKENI. The CDR3 loop spans 13 amino acids. The V end was cut by 6 bases, the J end by 4 bases, with 9 bases between. The CDR3 region has the DNA TGTGCCAGCTCCATAGGACTTAATGAAAAACTGTTTTTT. Its translation is CASSIGLNEKLFF.

This chain uses TRBV4-3 with TRBJ1-5; unclear D gene. The CDR3 runs 18 residues. V lost 0 bases to trimming and J lost 3 bases, with 18 bases between them. Germline values: CDR1 LGHNA, CDR2 YSLEER. The CDR3 nucleotides are TGCGCCAGCAGCCAAGATGTAGGGAGGAGAGCCCTCAATCAGCCCCAGCATTTT. Protein product: CASSQDVGRRALNQPQHF.

V is TRBV6-4 and J is TRBJ2-1, with 7 bases identical to TRBD2. The germline V gene has CDR1 MRHNA and CDR2 SNTAGT. This CDR3 has 15 residues. Trimming took 0 bases from V and 7 from J; bases not matched to a gene: 6. The CDR3 spells CASSDSASGGNEQFF. The CDR3 nucleotides read TGTGCCAGCAGTGACTCGGCTAGCGGAGGGAATGAGCAGTTCTTC.

The V and J genes are TRBV21-1 and TRBJ1-5; the listed D gene, TRBD1, was not tested against the DNA. TRBV21-1 constitutes a pseudogene. This CDR3 is built from 14 residues. The CDR3 DNA follows: TGTGCCAGCAGCAAACAGTATAGCAATCAGCCCCAGCATTTT. Translating it yields CASSKQYSNQPQHF.

The chain combines TRBV3-1 (or the pseudogene TRBV3-2) with TRBJ2-3; maybe TRBD2 (5 bases). The germline gives CDR1 LGHDT, CDR2 YNNKEL (reference sequence). Deletions cut 2 bases from V and 8 bases from J, with 20 bases between. The length of the CDR3 is 16 residues. The CDR3, as DNA: TGTGCCAGCAGCCAACCCCTGGGGAGCAGCCATATTACGCAGTATTTT. Translated: CASSQPLGSSHITQYF.

This sequence joins TRBV28 and TRBJ2-5; TRBD2 matches at 7 bases. This CDR3 is built from 17 residues. CDR1 MDHEN and CDR2 SYDVKM come from the germline V gene. J gave up 7 bases and V 3 bases, and 17 bases lay outside the gene matches. CDR3 bases: TGTGCCAGCAGTTTGGGAGGCGGCGGGAGTATGGGGTGGACCCAGTACTTC. It translates to CASSLGGGGSMGWTQYF.

This chain connects TRBV28 to TRBJ2-1, with 7 bases that match TRBD2. The CDR3 covers 15 residues. Germline CDR1 is MDHEN and CDR2 is SYDVKM. With V trimmed by 2 bases and J by 10 bases, 11 bases remained unmatched. CDR3 residues: CASSLETSRHGEQFF. Written as DNA, the CDR3 is TGTGCCAGCAGTTTAGAGACTAGCAGGCATGGAGAGCAGTTCTTC.

The rearrangement joins TRBV7-9 to TRBJ2-2, with 9 bases identical to TRBD1. The ends lost 5 bases at V and 3 bases at J; junction bases unmatched: 4. Germline lookup yields CDR1 SEHNR and CDR2 FQNEAQ (reference sequence). CDR3 length equals 15 residues. The CDR3: CASSPRTGDTGELFF. CDR3 sequence (DNA): TGTGCCAGCAGCCCCAGGACAGGGGACACCGGGGAGCTGTTTTTT.

This clone was detected only once. The CDR3, as DNA: TGTGCCTGGAGTGTTCAAACTAGCGGGAACAATGAGCAGTTCTTC. Translating gives CAWSVQTSGNNEQFF. The chain links TRBV30 to TRBJ2-1; TRBD2 matches 10 bases. This CDR3 is built from 15 residues. V was clipped by 0 bases and J by 5 bases; unmatched bases: 4. CDR1 and CDR2 from the germline V gene are GTSNPN and SVGIG (reference sequence).

This clone showed up just once. The chain links TRBV15 to TRBJ1-5, with TRBD1 as a possible D gene (6 bases). The germline CDR1 and CDR2 sequences are LNHNV and YYDKDF (reference sequence). V was clipped by 5 bases and J by 3 bases, with 17 bases between them. This CDR3 is 16 amino acids long. The CDR3 DNA sequence: TGTGCCACCAGCGCACAACAAACAGGGTACAATCAGCCCCAGCATTTT. This encodes CATSAQQTGYNQPQHF.

This chain connects TRBV23-1 to TRBJ1-1; weak D call: TRBD1 (6 bases). TRBV23-1 is treated as an ORF (open reading frame) with a function not yet certain. The CDR3 spans 15 residues. V lost 8 bases and J 0 bases, leaving 16 bases between the germline ends. The CDR3 bases are TGCGCCAGCGGGGCGACAGGAGGAATGAACACTGAAGCTTTCTTT. Translation gives CASGATGGMNTEAFF.

This clone was picked up many times. V is TRBV4-3 and J is TRBJ1-2; D not resolved. CDR1 is LGHNA, CDR2 YSLEER, per germline. This CDR3 contains 16 residues. V shed 0 bases and J shed 5 bases, with 16 bases lying between them. CDR3 sequence: CASSQDSWREGYGYTF. CDR3 DNA: TGCGCCAGCAGCCAAGATTCGTGGCGGGAAGGATATGGCTACACCTTC.

V gene TRBV4-2 combines with J gene TRBJ2-7; 9 bases match TRBD2. The CDR3 totals 13 residues. CDR1 LGHNA and CDR2 YNFKEQ come from the germline V gene. V gave up 5 bases and J gave up 5 bases; unmatched junction bases: 4. CDR3 nucleotide sequence: TGTGCCAGCAGCGGGGGACTAGCCCACGAGCAGTACTTC. Its protein product is CASSGGLAHEQYF.

This clone was counted a few times. The chain uses TRBV2 and TRBJ1-5; D is unclear. CDR1 is SNHLY, CDR2 FYNNEI, per germline. V lost 2 bases, J lost 6 bases, and 20 bases lay in between. The CDR3 totals 17 residues. The CDR3 is CASSELSGFSLLQPQHF. The CDR3 bases are TGTGCCAGCAGTGAACTATCCGGGTTTTCCCTTCTTCAGCCCCAGCATTTT.

The chain has TRBV28 and TRBJ1-3; 7 bases are a match to TRBD1. Losses at the gene ends were 9 bases for V and 7 bases for J; bases not matched to a gene: 12. This CDR3 has 14 residues. Germline-derived CDR1 and CDR2 are MDHEN and SYDVKM. CDR3 nucleotide sequence: TGTGCCAGTAAACAGGGGTCAAGAGGGAACACCATATATTTT. It translates to CASKQGSRGNTIYF.

The chain uses TRBV15 and TRBJ1-1; D might be TRBD1 (5 bases). V lost 7 bases and J 1 base, leaving 10 bases between the germline ends. Germline lookup yields CDR1 LNHNV and CDR2 YYDKDF (reference sequence). The CDR3 spans 13 residues. CDR3 sequence reads: CATTQGKNTEAFF. DNA for the CDR3: TGTGCCACCACGCAGGGTAAGAACACTGAAGCTTTCTTT.

In DNA, the CDR3 is TGTGCCACCAGCAGGGGACTAGCGGAGACCAATGAGCAGTTCTTC. This encodes CATSRGLAETNEQFF. The genes are TRBV15 and TRBJ2-1; 11 positions agree with TRBD2. The CDR3 runs to 15 residues. The germline V gene encodes CDR1 LNHNV and CDR2 YYDKDF (reference sequence). V shed 3 bases and J 6 bases; nucleotides not matched to a gene: 4.

This chain links TRBV7-3 with TRBJ1-1; D possibly corresponds to TRBD1 (5 bases). CDR1 is SGHTA, CDR2 FQGTGA, per germline. V lost 2 bases and J lost 3, with 10 bases in between. The CDR3 contains 14 residues. As DNA, the CDR3 is TGTGCCAGCAGCTTAGGGGCAGGCGACACTGAAGCTTTCTTT. Translating it yields CASSLGAGDTEAFF.

The chain recombines TRBV5-1 with TRBJ1-1; D is possibly TRBD1 (6 bases). Germline loops: CDR1 SGHRS, CDR2 YFSETQ. The V and J ends lost 0 bases and 0 bases respectively, with 15 bases between them. This CDR3 has 17 amino acids. CDR3 sequence (DNA): TGCGCCAGCAGCTTGGGGGGCGGGGGCTTTTTGAACACTGAAGCTTTCTTT. Encoded protein: CASSLGGGGFLNTEAFF.

Regarding this clone: Other DNA sequences of this sample code for an identical CDR3. The V call is TRBV4-3, the J call TRBJ2-7; TRBD1 might be the D (6 bases). The CDR3 runs 13 residues. Germline V gene lookup returns CDR1 LGHNA and CDR2 YSLEER. Trimming removed 4 bases at V and 3 bases at J, with 10 bases between. Here the CDR3 reads CASSPGQHYEQYF. The CDR3 DNA follows: TGCGCCAGCAGCCCAGGACAGCACTACGAGCAGTACTTC.

The sample holds a few counts of this clone. The CDR3 loop is CASSLTPTGGGNQPQHF. DNA of the CDR3: TGTGCCAGCAGCTTAACACCGACAGGGGGCGGCAATCAGCCCCAGCATTTT. The rearrangement links TRBV7-2 to TRBJ1-5; TRBD1 matches 10 bases. Per the germline V gene, CDR1 is SGHTA and CDR2 is FQGNSA. V lost 2 bases and J lost 2; bases outside the gene matches: 6. The CDR3 runs to 17 residues.

This chain uses TRBV28 with TRBJ1-2; unclear D gene. Germline CDR1 reads MDHEN; CDR2 reads SYDVKM. CDR3 length equals 12 residues. V was shortened by 3 bases and J by 4 bases, with 6 bases between the two germline ends. The CDR3: CASSFRAYGYTF. For the CDR3, the DNA is TGTGCCAGCAGTTTTCGCGCCTATGGCTACACCTTC.

This rearrangement joins TRBV28 to TRBJ1-5; no firm D call. Per germline, CDR1 MDHEN and CDR2 SYDVKM. The ends were cut back, 5 bases at V and 6 bases at J, with 11 bases in the middle. This CDR3 spans 13 amino acids. As DNA, the CDR3 is TGTGCCAGCAGTCGCGGAGGATCTCAGCCCCAGCATTTT. Translation: CASSRGGSQPQHF.

The rearrangement uses TRBV5-4 and TRBJ1-1; D unclear. The CDR3 consists of 14 residues. The germline CDR1 and CDR2 sequences are SGHNT and YYREEE (reference sequence). The V gene lost 4 bases and the J gene lost 4 bases, with 14 bases spanning the gap. CDR3 nucleotides: TGTGCCAGCAGCATCAGAGGCGGAGGCACTGAAGCTTTCTTT. Its translation is CASSIRGGGTEAFF.

This clone has a count of ten or more. This chain joins TRBV9 and TRBJ1-1, with D tentatively TRBD1 (6 bases). Trimming removed 0 bases at V and 4 bases at J, with 16 bases between. Germline CDR1 and CDR2: SGDLS and YYNGEE. The CDR3 is 16 amino acids. The CDR3 reads CASSVATGGRGTEAFF. DNA of the CDR3: TGTGCCAGCAGCGTAGCTACGGGGGGCAGAGGCACTGAAGCTTTCTTT.

The CDR3 DNA reads as TGTGCCAGCAGCCCGCTAGCGGGAGTTTACGAGCAGTACTTC. Protein: CASSPLAGVYEQYF. The chain is built from TRBV2 and TRBJ2-7; 10 nucleotides match TRBD2. Per germline, CDR1 SNHLY and CDR2 FYNNEI. The CDR3 is 14 residues long. V trimming: 6 bases; J trimming: 4 bases; junction bases outside the gene matches: 6.

Here the CDR3 reads CASSLSPEETQYF. The CDR3 DNA reads TGTGCCAGCAGCTTAAGTCCGGAAGAGACCCAGTACTTC. The chain couples TRBV7-3 to TRBJ2-5; D is unresolved. V lost 1 base and J lost 3, with 6 bases in between. The CDR3 sequence is 13 residues long. Germline assignment: CDR1 SGHTA and CDR2 FQGTGA.